Listed here are 24 T cell receptor beta chains from one sample, sequenced in a study of siplizumab effects on memory and regulatory T cells. This table comes from immunoSEQ multiplex PCR, and its TCRdb copy is limited to in-frame clones, with some not included. The sample holds fewer than 120,000 clones, roughly 89% seen once. The sequenced material came from CD4+ T cells sorted from blood. The receptors here all came from a human donor in good health.

This chain uses TRBV29-1 with TRBJ2-5; D ambiguous. Germline CDR1 SQVTM, CDR2 ANQGSEA. The CDR3 is 13 residues long. The V and J ends lost 4 bases and 8 bases respectively, with 17 bases between them. As DNA, the CDR3 is TGCAGCGTTGTAGAACAGTCAATTTTCACCCAGTACTTC. Amino acids: CSVVEQSIFTQYF.

The chain carries TRBV9 and TRBJ1-5; D is unresolved. Looked up from germline, CDR1 is SGDLS and CDR2 is YYNGEE. This CDR3 spans 13 amino acids. V lost 0 bases to trimming and J lost 5 bases, with 6 bases between them. In nucleotides, the CDR3 is TGTGCCAGCAGCGTAGAAAATCATCAGCCCCAGCATTTT. Protein: CASSVENHQPQHF. The full variable domain, completed using reference TRBV9 and TRBJ1-5, is DSGVTQTPKHLITATGQRVTLRCSPRSGDLSVYWYQQSLDQGLQFLIQYYNGEERAKGNILERFSAQQFPDLHSELNLSSLELGDSALYFCASSVENHQPQHFGDGTRLSIL.

V usage is TRBV29-1 and J usage is TRBJ2-1; maybe TRBD2 (5 bases). The CDR3 sequence is 19 residues long. V was pared by 0 bases and J by 0 bases, with 21 bases between. CDR1 SQVTM and CDR2 ANQGSEA come from the germline V gene. CDR3 in DNA: TGCAGCGTTGAAGATGAGGGCCGTGTATGGGCGGGCTCCTACAATGAGCAGTTCTTC. It codes for CSVEDEGRVWAGSYNEQFF.

This clone was seen a single time. This chain connects TRBV6-1 to TRBJ2-4, with D perhaps matching TRBD2 (7 bases). The germline V gene has CDR1 MNHNS and CDR2 SASEGT. Trimming stripped 4 bases from V and 0 bases from J, with 16 bases between. The CDR3 totals 17 residues. The CDR3 nucleotides are TGTGCCAGCAGTGGGGCGGGGGCGGAGCTAGCCAAAAACATTCAGTACTTC. It is translated as CASSGAGAELAKNIQYF.

The V gene is TRBV11-2, the J gene TRBJ1-2; 8 bases map to TRBD1. Trimming removed 1 base from V and 7 bases from J; junction bases left unmatched: 2. The CDR3 is 13 amino acids. The V gene's germline CDR1 is SGHAT and CDR2 FQNNGV. The CDR3 loop is CASSLGDRGGYTF. The CDR3 nucleotides are TGTGCCAGCAGCTTAGGTGACAGGGGTGGCTACACCTTC.

The chain employs TRBV6-5 and TRBJ2-2, with a possible D match to TRBD1 (6 bases). Trimming cost V 4 bases and J 6 bases, with 15 bases left between them. Germline CDR1 is MNHEY and CDR2 is SVGAGI. This CDR3 comprises 15 residues. CDR3 nucleotides: TGTGCCAGCAGTTCGGACAGACAACTAGCCGGGGAGCTGTTTTTT. This translates into CASSSDRQLAGELFF.

The J gene is TRBJ1-2, the V gene TRBV5-6; TRBD1 is a possible D gene (6 bases). CDR3 length: 12 residues. V was shortened by 0 bases and J by 14 bases, with 14 bases between the two germline ends. CDR1 is SGHDT and CDR2 is YYEEEE in the germline V gene. The CDR3 DNA reads TGTGCCAGCAGCTTGGCGGACAGATCTAATACCTTC. Protein: CASSLADRSNTF.

V usage is TRBV28 and J usage is TRBJ2-7; 8 bases match TRBD2. Germline V CDR1 and CDR2: MDHEN, SYDVKM. With V trimmed by 1 base and J by 0 bases, 5 bases remained unmatched. The CDR3 totals 16 residues. The CDR3 DNA follows: TGTGCCAGCAGTTTATACCAGCGGGGGAACTCCTACGAGCAGTACTTC. It translates to CASSLYQRGNSYEQYF.

The chain has TRBV5-6 and TRBJ1-4; D ambiguous. The CDR3 is 15 residues long. Trimming stripped 2 bases from V and 0 bases from J, with 8 bases between. Germline lookup yields CDR1 SGHDT and CDR2 YYEEEE. The CDR3 here is CASSFKAPTNEKLFF. The DNA of the CDR3 is TGTGCCAGCAGCTTTAAGGCCCCAACTAATGAAAAACTGTTTTTT.

V is TRBV29-1 and J is TRBJ2-7, with 7 nucleotides matching TRBD1. V trimming: 6 bases; J trimming: 1 base; junction bases outside the gene matches: 9. Germline V CDR1 and CDR2: SQVTM, ANQGSEA. The CDR3 covers 14 residues. The CDR3, as DNA: TGCAGCGTGGAGGACAGGCCTTGGTCCTACGAGCAGTACTTC. Its protein is CSVEDRPWSYEQYF.

The V gene is TRBV9, the J gene TRBJ2-1; 8 nucleotides align to TRBD2. The CDR3 has 16 amino acids. V lost 4 bases, J lost 3 bases, and 9 bases stayed unmatched. From germline, CDR1 is SGDLS and CDR2 YYNGEE. This CDR3 reads CASSPGGSGIYNEQFF. Here the CDR3 DNA reads TGTGCCAGCAGCCCCGGTGGTAGCGGGATCTACAATGAGCAGTTCTTC.

The gene calls are TRBV18 and TRBJ1-5; D might be TRBD1 (6 bases). Trimming stripped 3 bases from V and 4 bases from J, with 13 bases between. Germline V gene lookup returns CDR1 KGHSH and CDR2 LQKENI. This CDR3 contains 15 residues. CDR3 sequence: CASSPGGQGNQPQHF. In DNA form, the CDR3 reads TGTGCCAGCTCACCGGGTGGGCAGGGGAATCAGCCCCAGCATTTT.

This chain joins TRBV9 and TRBJ2-7; TRBD2 is a possible D gene (5 bases). The V end was cut by 4 bases, the J end by 4 bases, with 21 bases between. CDR1 SGDLS and CDR2 YYNGEE come from the germline V gene. This CDR3 contains 16 residues. This chain's CDR3 is CASSPRGRGAYYEQYF. CDR3 bases: TGTGCCAGCAGCCCGAGAGGACGGGGAGCATATTACGAGCAGTACTTC.

The rearrangement joins TRBV29-1 to TRBJ1-2; 8 bases match TRBD1. The CDR3 covers 13 residues. The germline gives CDR1 SQVTM, CDR2 ANQGSEA. Unmatched junction bases numbered 10, after V lost 6 bases and J lost 7 bases. The CDR3 nucleotides read TGCAGCGTCCAGGGGGCGCAACTCTCTGGCTACACCTTC. The encoded protein is CSVQGAQLSGYTF.

The J gene is TRBJ1-2, the V gene TRBV6-1; no firm D call. This CDR3 has 14 residues. CDR1 is MNHNS and CDR2 is SASEGT in the germline V gene. The ends were cut back, 1 base at V and 3 bases at J, with 9 bases in the middle. CDR3 bases: TGTGCCAGCAGTGAAGGAGTAGGTCACTATGGCTACACCTTC. It specifies CASSEGVGHYGYTF.

The chain joins TRBV28 to TRBJ1-2, with D possibly matching TRBD1 (5 bases). Trimming pared 4 bases from V and 8 bases from J, leaving 11 bases between. The CDR3 loop spans 12 amino acids. Looked up from germline, CDR1 is MDHEN and CDR2 is SYDVKM. CDR3: CASSSNWDGYTF. The CDR3 DNA reads TGTGCCAGCAGTTCAAATTGGGACGGCTACACCTTC.

The chain has TRBV10-3 and TRBJ2-1, with TRBD2 matching over 12 bases. CDR3 length equals 17 residues. The J segment lost 0 bases and the V segment lost 0 bases, leaving 0 bases of the junction unmatched. The germline gives CDR1 ENHRY, CDR2 SYGVKD. The CDR3 reads CAISESTSGGSYNEQFF. The CDR3 DNA reads TGTGCCATCAGTGAGTCGACTAGCGGGGGCTCCTACAATGAGCAGTTCTTC.

The chain couples TRBV7-2 to TRBJ2-5; 8 bases fit TRBD2. The junction had 3 bases not matched to a gene; V was cut back by 1 base and J by 5 bases. Germline V gives CDR1 SGHTA, CDR2 FQGNSA. The CDR3 has 14 residues. The CDR3 DNA reads TGTGCCAGCAGCTTAGGGACTAGCAGGGAGACCCAGTACTTC. Its translation: CASSLGTSRETQYF.

The rearrangement uses TRBV10-1 and TRBJ2-5; 7 nucleotides line up with TRBD2. With V trimmed by 6 bases and J by 1 base, 2 bases remained unmatched. Germline V gene sequence: CDR1 WNHNN, CDR2 SYGVQD (reference sequence). The CDR3 spans 13 residues. The CDR3 sequence is CASRASGQETQYF. The CDR3 DNA reads TGCGCCAGCAGGGCTAGCGGCCAAGAGACCCAGTACTTC.

V and J are TRBV6-1 and TRBJ1-1; perhaps TRBD1 as D (5 bases). Germline V gene lookup returns CDR1 MNHNS and CDR2 SASEGT. This CDR3 comprises 14 residues. The V gene lost 6 bases and the J gene lost 0 bases, with 11 bases spanning the gap. The CDR3 coding sequence is TGTGCCAGCAGCGCAGGGATTCTGAACACTGAAGCTTTCTTT. As protein: CASSAGILNTEAFF.

As for this clone: Other DNA sequences in the same sample also yield this CDR3. This chain connects TRBV6-1 to TRBJ2-5; D perhaps matches TRBD1 (5 bases). The ends were cut back, 4 bases at V and 4 bases at J, with 10 bases in the middle. The length of the CDR3 is 13 residues. Germline V gives CDR1 MNHNS, CDR2 SASEGT. CDR3 protein: CASSARQTETQYF. As DNA, the CDR3 is TGTGCCAGCAGTGCTCGACAGACAGAGACCCAGTACTTC.

Only a few counts were recorded for this clone. The chain couples TRBV5-1 to TRBJ2-5, with a weak D call TRBD2 (5 bases). The CDR3 has 14 amino acids. Germline CDR1 is SGHRS and CDR2 is YFSETQ. Deletions cut 0 bases from V and 2 bases from J, with 8 bases between. The CDR3 region has the DNA TGCGCCAGCAGCTTGGCTAGGGAGCAAGAGACCCAGTACTTC. Its translation: CASSLAREQETQYF. The complete variable domain, with remaining parts taken from reference TRBV5-1 and TRBJ2-5, reads KAGVTQTPRYLIKTRGQQVTLSCSPISGHRSVSWYQQTPGQGLQFLFEYFSETQRNKGNFPGRFSGRQFSNSRSEMNVSTLELGDSALYLCASSLAREQETQYFGPGTRLLVL.

This sequence joins TRBV9 and TRBJ1-3; tentative D call: TRBD1 (6 bases). CDR1 is SGDLS, CDR2 YYNGEE, per germline. V lost 0 bases, J lost 0 bases, and 10 bases lay in between. The CDR3 runs to 16 residues. Here the CDR3 reads CASSVGTGLSGNTIYF. The CDR3 DNA reads as TGTGCCAGCAGCGTAGGAACAGGGCTCTCTGGAAACACCATATATTTT.

The chain combines TRBV5-1 with TRBJ2-5; 12 bases map to TRBD1. There are 16 residues in the CDR3. V dropped 1 base and J dropped 2; count of bases not matched to a gene: 3. Germline V gene data show CDR1 as SGHRS and CDR2 as YFSETQ. This CDR3 is CASSLQGQGAQETQYF. The DNA of the CDR3 is TGCGCCAGCAGCTTGCAGGGACAGGGGGCACAAGAGACCCAGTACTTC.